Each of the 22 T cell receptor beta chains below was sequenced from the same sample in a study of beta chain features in type 1 diabetes (dated by TCRdb to the late 2010s). Their recognized antigens are unknown. The paper's findings and limits, for the study overall: In all four CD4+ subsets, TCRB CDR3 length was moderately but significantly shorter in type 1 diabetes patients.

To prepare the library, the immunoSEQ multiplex PCR assay was applied. The entire amount of isolated RNA was reverse transcribed using the High Capacity cDNA Reverse Transcription Kit, so the sequenced TCRB transcripts were expressed ones. The table was pulled from immuneACCESS by TCRdb, which kept in-frame rearrangements only. Such tables lose some clones; where checked, under half of the loss comes from unresolved V genes, and the rest has no known cause. The sample data list more than 550,000 clones, and about 14% of these were observed just once. The ten largest clonotypes hold less than 0.04% of the sample. Material: naive CD4+ T cells from blood. The cell subset or site label on this specimen signifies: true naive CD4+ T cells. These receptors were taken from a man aged 18 to 35 with type 1 diabetes.

This clone was counted only a few times. Other DNA sequences in the sample encode the same CDR3. The rearrangement links TRBV19 to TRBJ2-5; no definite D call. Germline CDR1 and CDR2: LNHDA and SQIVND (reference sequence). With 3 bases removed from V and 3 bases from J, the gap between germline ends came to 5 bases. There are 12 residues in the CDR3. CDR3 protein: CASSIREETQYF. CDR3 bases: TGTGCCAGTAGTATCCGGGAAGAGACCCAGTACTTC.

The V call is TRBV7-2, the J call TRBJ2-5, with D perhaps assigned TRBD1 or TRBD2 (6 bases each). The ends were cut back, 2 bases at V and 5 bases at J, with 15 bases in the middle. This CDR3 contains 15 residues. The germline CDR1 and CDR2 sequences are SGHTA and FQGNSA. The CDR3 spells CASSLFRGPGETQYF. Here the CDR3 DNA reads TGTGCCAGCAGCTTATTTCGGGGGCCAGGGGAGACCCAGTACTTC.

The rearrangement links TRBV29-1 to TRBJ1-1; D remains ambiguous. The germline V gene has CDR1 SQVTM and CDR2 ANQGSEA. CDR3 length: 15 residues. V was trimmed by 6 bases and J by 0 bases, leaving 17 bases between them. The CDR3 region is CSVRKRWRMNTEAFF. The CDR3 DNA sequence: TGCAGCGTCCGTAAACGGTGGAGAATGAACACTGAAGCTTTCTTT.

This rearrangement joins TRBV4-1 to TRBJ1-4; D possibly corresponds to TRBD1 (5 bases). V lost 1 base and J 8 bases, leaving 14 bases between the germline ends. The CDR3 is 15 amino acids. Per the germline V gene, CDR1 is MGHRA and CDR2 is YSYEKL. In DNA, the CDR3 is TGCGCCAGCAGCCAAGGGGGCCTCCCGGGGGAAAAACTGTTTTTT. This sequence encodes CASSQGGLPGEKLFF.

This clone was seen a few times. CDR3 sequence reads: CASSQGQGFTDTQYF. CDR3 coding DNA: TGCGCCAGCAGCCAGGGACAGGGGTTCACAGATACGCAGTATTTT. The rearrangement joins TRBV5-1 to TRBJ2-3, with 10 bases matching TRBD1. Germline trimming cut 4 bases from V and 2 bases from J; bases unmatched to any gene: 4. This CDR3 has 15 residues. Germline CDR1 SGHRS, CDR2 YFSETQ.

The chain combines TRBV6-5 with TRBJ2-5, with 11 bases fitting TRBD2. Trimming removed 0 bases from V and 2 bases from J; junction bases left unmatched: 2. The CDR3 extends over 16 amino acids. Per the germline V gene, CDR1 is MNHEY and CDR2 is SVGAGI. The CDR3 sequence: CASSYSRLAGQETQYF. The CDR3 DNA reads as TGTGCCAGCAGTTACTCAAGACTAGCGGGACAAGAGACCCAGTACTTC.

The genes are TRBV14 and TRBJ2-5; 9 nucleotides agree with TRBD2. This CDR3 region has 17 residues. The V and J ends lost 0 bases and 4 bases, in that order; junction bases with no gene match: 9. The germline gives CDR1 SGHDN, CDR2 FVKESK. CDR3 in amino acids: CASSQDRQAGGPETQYF. The CDR3 nucleotides read TGTGCCAGCAGCCAAGATCGTCAAGCGGGAGGACCAGAGACCCAGTACTTC.

The gene calls are TRBV6-1 and TRBJ1-5; unclear D gene. Germline assignment: CDR1 MNHNS and CDR2 SASEGT. There are 13 residues in the CDR3. Trimming pared 7 bases from V and 4 bases from J, leaving 11 bases between. DNA for the CDR3: TGTGCCAGCAACCAAAATAGGAATCAGCCCCAGCATTTT. Translated: CASNQNRNQPQHF.

The V call is TRBV29-1, the J call TRBJ2-3, with a weak D call TRBD1 (5 bases). The CDR3 spans 14 residues. The V gene lost 4 bases and the J gene lost 5 bases, with 16 bases spanning the gap. Per the germline V gene, CDR1 is SQVTM and CDR2 is ANQGSEA. The CDR3 region has the DNA TGCAGCGTTGGGGGCACCAGGTTTCGAGATACGCAGTATTTT. Residues: CSVGGTRFRDTQYF.

This clone came up a few times. The chain employs TRBV2 and TRBJ2-3, with D possibly TRBD2 on 6 matching bases. Per the germline V gene, CDR1 is SNHLY and CDR2 is FYNNEI. The CDR3 extends over 14 amino acids. Trimming pared 8 bases from V and 4 bases from J, leaving 16 bases between. The CDR3 DNA reads as TGTGCCAGCCCCGCTCGGGAGTTTGCAGATACGCAGTATTTT. Residues: CASPAREFADTQYF.

CDR3 sequence reads: CASSPGGFLVMSQFF. CDR3 sequence (DNA): TGTGCCAGCAGCCCCGGAGGATTTTTGGTCATGAGCCAGTTCTTC. This chain joins TRBV7-6 and TRBJ2-1, with a weak D call TRBD2 (5 bases). V shed 5 bases and J shed 13 bases, with 24 bases lying between them. The germline gives CDR1 SGHVS, CDR2 FNYEAQ. CDR3 length: 15 amino acids. Using reference TRBV7-6 and TRBJ2-1 for the parts outside the CDR3, the full variable domain is GAGVSQSPRYKVTKRGQDVALRCDPISGHVSLYWYRQALGQGPEFLTYFNYEAQQDKSGLPNDRFSAERPEGSISTLTIQRTEQRDSAMYRCASSPGGFLVMSQFFGPGTRLTVL.

This clone was recorded a few times. The chain employs TRBV7-2 and TRBJ1-5, with a weak D call TRBD1 (6 bases). CDR3 size: 15 residues. The germline CDR1 and CDR2 sequences are SGHTA and FQGNSA. Trimming left V 5 bases short and J 0 bases short, with 11 bases between. CDR3 in DNA: TGTGCCAGCAGCGCAGGGGTTGTTAGCAATCAGCCCCAGCATTTT. Translating gives CASSAGVVSNQPQHF.

The J gene is TRBJ1-2, the V gene TRBV7-9, with D tentatively TRBD1 (5 bases). Between the trimmed V and J ends, which lost 4 bases and 0 bases, there was a span of 15 bases. CDR3 size: 16 residues. Germline CDR1 is SEHNR and CDR2 is FQNEAQ (reference sequence). The CDR3 protein is CASSSMRDRPNYGYTF. The CDR3 DNA reads TGTGCCAGCAGCTCAATGAGGGACCGACCTAACTATGGCTACACCTTC.

This clone was detected only a few times. The chain couples TRBV27 to TRBJ1-5, with D unclear. This CDR3 is 15 amino acids long. Germline values: CDR1 MNHEY, CDR2 SMNVEV (reference sequence). Between the trimmed V and J ends, which lost 8 bases and 7 bases, there was a span of 21 bases. In nucleotides, the CDR3 is TGTGCCAGCTCCCCTGGAGTGGGGAGCCAACAGCCCCAGCATTTT. Its translation: CASSPGVGSQQPQHF.

V gene TRBV7-2 combines with J gene TRBJ1-5, with D perhaps TRBD1 (6 bases). In germline, CDR1 is SGHTA, CDR2 FQGNSA. V was pared by 4 bases and J by 5 bases, with 12 bases between. The length of the CDR3 is 14 residues. The CDR3: CASSSNYRDQPQHF. DNA for the CDR3: TGTGCCAGCAGCTCCAACTACAGGGATCAGCCCCAGCATTTT.

This chain uses TRBV4-1 with TRBJ2-7, with D unclear. The CDR3 sequence is 14 residues long. CDR1 and CDR2 (germline): MGHRA, YSYEKL. V was clipped by 4 bases and J by 1 base, with 11 bases between them. As DNA, the CDR3 is TGCGCCAGCAGCCGCCGTGGTGAGTCCTACGAGCAGTACTTC. This gives the protein CASSRRGESYEQYF.

This clone was found a few times. This chain links TRBV6-5 with TRBJ2-6; D might be TRBD2 (6 bases). V lost 11 bases and J 8 bases, leaving 19 bases between the germline ends. The CDR3 has 14 amino acids. CDR1 and CDR2 (germline): MNHEY, SVGAGI. The CDR3 here is CACGTGLLTNVLTF. DNA of the CDR3: TGTGCCTGCGGGACGGGTCTTTTAACCAACGTCCTGACTTTC.

This clone showed up just a few times. This chain links TRBV30 with TRBJ2-1, with 8 bases fitting TRBD2. Germline-derived CDR1 and CDR2 are GTSNPN and SVGIG (reference sequence). V dropped 4 bases and J dropped 7; count of bases not matched to a gene: 9. The CDR3 sequence is 14 residues long. The CDR3 spells CAWTRTGGWNEQFF. The CDR3 nucleotides are TGTGCCTGGACAAGGACGGGAGGGTGGAATGAGCAGTTCTTC. Full variable domain (outside the CDR3, taken from reference TRBV30 and TRBJ2-1): SQTIHQWPATLVQPVGSPLSLECTVEGTSNPNLYWYRQAAGRGLQLLFYSVGIGQISSEVPQNLSASRPQDRQFILSSKKLLLSDSGFYLCAWTRTGGWNEQFFGPGTRLTVL.

This chain links TRBV5-1 with TRBJ2-5; 10 positions match TRBD1. Germline assignment: CDR1 SGHRS and CDR2 YFSETQ. This CDR3 is built from 15 residues. The V gene end was trimmed by 7 bases and the J gene end by 2 bases; junction bases not matched to a gene: 8. The CDR3 nucleotides are TGCGCCAGCGGAGGGGGACAGGGGTGGCAAGAGACCCAGTACTTC. It translates to CASGGGQGWQETQYF.

The sample holds a few counts of this clone. This chain links TRBV5-6 with TRBJ2-1, with 7 bases identical to TRBD1. This CDR3 contains 15 residues. CDR1 is SGHDT, CDR2 YYEEEE, per germline. J was trimmed by 5 bases and V by 2 bases; bases with no gene match: 7. This CDR3 reads CASSLKGQANNEQFF. The CDR3 coding sequence is TGTGCCAGCAGCTTAAAAGGACAGGCCAACAATGAGCAGTTCTTC.

The V and J genes are TRBV25-1 and TRBJ2-7; 8 bases map to TRBD2. Unmatched junction bases numbered 11, after V lost 6 bases and J lost 4 bases. Germline assignment: CDR1 MGHDK and CDR2 SYGVNS. The CDR3 covers 15 residues. This chain's CDR3 is CASSSGGGGPYEQYF. In DNA form, the CDR3 reads TGTGCCAGCAGCTCCGGGGGGGGAGGGCCTTACGAGCAGTACTTC.

This clone turned up a few times. V usage is TRBV10-3 and J usage is TRBJ2-7; TRBD2 aligns across 13 bases. The germline gives CDR1 ENHRY, CDR2 SYGVKD. V lost 10 bases and J lost 7; bases outside the gene matches: 10. The CDR3 covers 14 residues. CDR3 sequence: CASSSGLAGVEQYF. CDR3 nucleotide sequence: TGTGCCAGCAGCTCCGGACTAGCGGGAGTAGAGCAGTACTTC.